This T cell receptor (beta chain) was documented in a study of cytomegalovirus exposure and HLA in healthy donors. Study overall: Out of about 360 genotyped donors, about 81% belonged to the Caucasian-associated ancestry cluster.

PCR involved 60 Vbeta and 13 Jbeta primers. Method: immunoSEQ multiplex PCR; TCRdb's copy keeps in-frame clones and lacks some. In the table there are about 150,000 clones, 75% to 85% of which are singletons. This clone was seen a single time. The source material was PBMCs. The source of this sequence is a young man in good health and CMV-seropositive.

The CDR3 coding sequence is TGCGCCAGCAGCTTCTCGGCCCAGGATGGCTACACCTTC. It codes for CASSFSAQDGYTF. This chain links TRBV5-1 with TRBJ1-2; no clear D. In germline, CDR1 is SGHRS, CDR2 YFSETQ. Trimming took 2 bases from V and 6 from J, leaving 11 bases between them. CDR3 length equals 13 residues.